This T cell receptor beta chain was captured by sequencing in a study of response to subunit inactivated influenza vaccine. Study observations and caveats: Each seasonal flu vaccination may recruit only limited new T cells, authors suggested.

The length of the CDR3 is 15 residues. The V gene lost 3 bases and the J gene lost 5 bases, with 13 bases spanning the gap. TCRdb redid the calling of the RT-PCR reads with MiXCR, one entry per CDR3 protein. The sample lists 250,000 to 350,000 distinct CDR3 sequences, 20% to 25% occurring once. This clonotype was observed a handful of times. What it recognizes is unknown. The sequencing used PBMCs from blood, collected about 19 months after vaccination. This sequence was found in a man between 50 and 75 years old who received an inactivated influenza vaccine. This chain links TRBV12-3 or TRBV12-4 with TRBJ2-2, with D possibly called TRBD1 or TRBD2 (6 bases each). CDR3 residues: CASSLGGLGTGELFF. The CDR3, as DNA: TGTGCCAGCAGTTTGGGGGGCCTGGGGACCGGGGAGCTGTTTTTT.